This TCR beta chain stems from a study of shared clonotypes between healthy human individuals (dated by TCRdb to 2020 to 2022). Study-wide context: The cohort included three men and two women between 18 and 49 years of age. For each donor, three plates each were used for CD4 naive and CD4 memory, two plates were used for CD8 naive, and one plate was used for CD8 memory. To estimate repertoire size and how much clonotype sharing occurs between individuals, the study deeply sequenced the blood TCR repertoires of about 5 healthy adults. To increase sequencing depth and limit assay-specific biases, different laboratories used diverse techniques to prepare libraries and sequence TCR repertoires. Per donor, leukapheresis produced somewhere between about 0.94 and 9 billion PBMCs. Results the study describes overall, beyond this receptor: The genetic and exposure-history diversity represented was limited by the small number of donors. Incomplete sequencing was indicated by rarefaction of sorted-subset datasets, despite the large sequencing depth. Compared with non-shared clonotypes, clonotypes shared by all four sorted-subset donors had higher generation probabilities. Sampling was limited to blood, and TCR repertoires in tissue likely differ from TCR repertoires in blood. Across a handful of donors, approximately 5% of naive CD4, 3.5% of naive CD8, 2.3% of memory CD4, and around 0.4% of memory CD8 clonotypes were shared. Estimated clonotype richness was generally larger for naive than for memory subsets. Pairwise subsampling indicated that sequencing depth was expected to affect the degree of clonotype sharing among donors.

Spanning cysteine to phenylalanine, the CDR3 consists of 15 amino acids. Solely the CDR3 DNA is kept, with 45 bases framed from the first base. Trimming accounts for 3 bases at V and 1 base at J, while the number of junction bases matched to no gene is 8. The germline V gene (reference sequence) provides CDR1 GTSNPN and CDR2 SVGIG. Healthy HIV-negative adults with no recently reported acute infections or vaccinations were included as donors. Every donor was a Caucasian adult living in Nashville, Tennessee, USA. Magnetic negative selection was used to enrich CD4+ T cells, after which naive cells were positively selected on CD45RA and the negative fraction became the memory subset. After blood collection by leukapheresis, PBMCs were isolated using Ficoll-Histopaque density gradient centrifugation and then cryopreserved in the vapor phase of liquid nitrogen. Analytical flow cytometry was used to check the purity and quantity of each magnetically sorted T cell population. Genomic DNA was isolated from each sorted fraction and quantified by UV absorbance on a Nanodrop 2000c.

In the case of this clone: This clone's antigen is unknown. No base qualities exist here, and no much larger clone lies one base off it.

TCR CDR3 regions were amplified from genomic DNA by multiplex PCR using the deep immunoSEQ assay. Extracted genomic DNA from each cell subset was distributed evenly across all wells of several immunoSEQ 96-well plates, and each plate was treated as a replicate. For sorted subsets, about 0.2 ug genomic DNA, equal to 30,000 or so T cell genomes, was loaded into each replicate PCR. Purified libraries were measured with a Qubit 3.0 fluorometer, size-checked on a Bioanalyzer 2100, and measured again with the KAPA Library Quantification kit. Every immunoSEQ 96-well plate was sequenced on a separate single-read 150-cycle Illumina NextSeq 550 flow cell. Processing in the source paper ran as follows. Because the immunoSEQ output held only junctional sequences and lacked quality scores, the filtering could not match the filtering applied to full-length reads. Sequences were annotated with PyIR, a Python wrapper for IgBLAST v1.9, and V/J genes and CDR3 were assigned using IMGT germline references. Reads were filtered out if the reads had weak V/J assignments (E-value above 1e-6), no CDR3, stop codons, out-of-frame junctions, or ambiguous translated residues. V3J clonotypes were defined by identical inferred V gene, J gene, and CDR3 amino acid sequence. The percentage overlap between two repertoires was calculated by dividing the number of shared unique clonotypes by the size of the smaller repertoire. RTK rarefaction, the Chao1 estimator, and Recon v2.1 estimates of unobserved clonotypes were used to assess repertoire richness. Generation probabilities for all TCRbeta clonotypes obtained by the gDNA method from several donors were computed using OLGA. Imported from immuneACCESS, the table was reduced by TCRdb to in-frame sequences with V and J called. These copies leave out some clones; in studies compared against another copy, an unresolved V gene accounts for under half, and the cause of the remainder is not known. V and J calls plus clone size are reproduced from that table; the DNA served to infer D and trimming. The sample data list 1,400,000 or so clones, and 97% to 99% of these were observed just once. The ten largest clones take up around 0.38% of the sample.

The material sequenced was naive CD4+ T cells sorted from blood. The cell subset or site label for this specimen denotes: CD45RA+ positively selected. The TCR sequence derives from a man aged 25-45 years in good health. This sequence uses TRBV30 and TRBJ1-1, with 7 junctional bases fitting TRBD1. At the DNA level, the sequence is TGTGCCTGGAGACAAGGACAGGTAGGGAACACTGAAGCTTTCTTT. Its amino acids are CAWRQGQVGNTEAFF.